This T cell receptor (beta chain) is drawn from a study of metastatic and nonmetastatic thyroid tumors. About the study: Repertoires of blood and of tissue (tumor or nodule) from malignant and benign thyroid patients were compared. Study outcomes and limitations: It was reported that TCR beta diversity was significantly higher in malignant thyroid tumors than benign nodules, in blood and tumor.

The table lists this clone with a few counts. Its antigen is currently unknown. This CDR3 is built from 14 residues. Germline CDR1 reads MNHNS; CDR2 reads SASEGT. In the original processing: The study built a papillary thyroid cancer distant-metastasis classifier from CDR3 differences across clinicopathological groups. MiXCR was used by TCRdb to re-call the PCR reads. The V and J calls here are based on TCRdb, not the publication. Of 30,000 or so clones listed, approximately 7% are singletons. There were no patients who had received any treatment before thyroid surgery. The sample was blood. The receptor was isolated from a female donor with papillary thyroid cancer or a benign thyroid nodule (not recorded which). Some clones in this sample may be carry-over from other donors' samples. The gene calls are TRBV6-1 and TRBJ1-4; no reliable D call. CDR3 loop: CDNSELVRTEKLFF. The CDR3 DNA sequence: TGTGACAACAGTGAACTGGTCAGAACTGAAAAACTGTTTTTT.